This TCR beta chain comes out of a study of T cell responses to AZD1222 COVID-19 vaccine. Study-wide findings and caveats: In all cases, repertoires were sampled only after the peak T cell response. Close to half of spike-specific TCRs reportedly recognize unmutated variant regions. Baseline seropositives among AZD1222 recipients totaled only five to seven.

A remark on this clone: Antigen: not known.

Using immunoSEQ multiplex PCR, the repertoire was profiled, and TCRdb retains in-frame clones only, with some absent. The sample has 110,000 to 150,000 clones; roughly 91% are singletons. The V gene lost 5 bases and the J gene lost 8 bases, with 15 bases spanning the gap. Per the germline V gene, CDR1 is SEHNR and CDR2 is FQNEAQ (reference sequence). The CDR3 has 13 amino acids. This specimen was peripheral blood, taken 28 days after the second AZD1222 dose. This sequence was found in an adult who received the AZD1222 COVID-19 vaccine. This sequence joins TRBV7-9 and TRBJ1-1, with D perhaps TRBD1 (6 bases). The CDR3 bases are TGTGCCAGCAGCACCGGGACAAAGACCGAAGCTTTCTTT. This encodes CASSTGTKTEAFF.